Below are 5 T cell receptor beta chains sequenced from a single sample in a study of cytomegalovirus exposure and HLA in healthy donors. The PCR had 60 Vbeta and 13 Jbeta primers. Sequencing was performed with immunoSEQ multiplex PCR; in TCRdb, only in-frame clones are kept and a portion is missing. The data show around 150,000 clones, around three fifths seen once. The sequencing sample was made of PBMCs. These receptors originate from a woman aged 25 to 39 in good health and CMV-seropositive.

The chain combines TRBV30 with TRBJ1-6; 9 bases align to TRBD1. The length of the CDR3 is 13 residues. Germline trimming cut 4 bases from V and 10 bases from J; bases unmatched to any gene: 5. CDR1 GTSNPN and CDR2 SVGIG come from the germline V gene (reference sequence). CDR3 bases: TGTGCCTGGAACGGGGACAGGGAATCACCCCTCCACTTT. Amino acid sequence: CAWNGDRESPLHF. Together with reference TRBV30 and TRBJ1-6, the CDR3 gives the full variable domain: SQTIHQWPATLVQPVGSPLSLECTVEGTSNPNLYWYRQAAGRGLQLLFYSVGIGQISSEVPQNLSASRPQDRQFILSSKKLLLSDSGFYLCAWNGDRESPLHFGNGTRLTVT.

The CDR3 DNA is TGCGCCAGCAGCCAAGCGGGACAGACATACGAGCAGTACTTC. This sequence encodes CASSQAGQTYEQYF. The chain joins TRBV4-1 to TRBJ2-7; the match to TRBD1 covers 7 bases. V shed 1 base and J 4 bases; nucleotides not matched to a gene: 4. The CDR3 consists of 14 residues. Germline V gene data show CDR1 as MGHRA and CDR2 as YSYEKL.

The chain's CDR3 is CASSPPLTGYNSPLHF. The CDR3 nucleotides are TGTGCCAGCAGTCCCCCGTTAACAGGTTATAATTCACCCCTCCACTTT. The chain couples TRBV2 to TRBJ1-6, with D maybe TRBD1 (5 bases). Deletions cut 5 bases from V and 4 bases from J, with 15 bases between. The CDR3 is 16 amino acids. The germline CDR1 and CDR2 sequences are SNHLY and FYNNEI.

This clone was counted only a few times. This chain connects TRBV5-1 to TRBJ1-1; TRBD1 matches at 8 bases. Per germline, CDR1 SGHRS and CDR2 YFSETQ. This CDR3 is 16 amino acids long. After removal of 4 bases from V and 1 base from J, the junction contained 9 bases not matched to a gene. Here the CDR3 reads CASSIGQGRGNTEAFF. The CDR3 DNA is TGCGCCAGCAGCATCGGACAGGGAAGGGGGAACACTGAAGCTTTCTTT.

The chain links TRBV9 to TRBJ1-3; possible D gene TRBD1, 6 bases. Trimming stripped 0 bases from V and 4 bases from J, with 14 bases between. Germline V CDR1 and CDR2: SGDLS, YYNGEE. The CDR3 is 16 residues long. The CDR3 coding sequence is TGTGCCAGCAGCGTAGGAGGGGGGGTAGGAGGAAACACCATATATTTT. It specifies CASSVGGGVGGNTIYF. The variable domain in full, with the rest retrieved from reference TRBV9 and TRBJ1-3, is DSGVTQTPKHLITATGQRVTLRCSPRSGDLSVYWYQQSLDQGLQFLIQYYNGEERAKGNILERFSAQQFPDLHSELNLSSLELGDSALYFCASSVGGGVGGNTIYFGEGSWLTVV.